One sample yielded the 25 T cell receptor beta chains listed below, sequenced in a study of CD8 T cells in ankylosing spondylitis. Study-level findings and limits: Within ankylosing spondylitis blood, a TCR beta motif made up of seven to nine highly homologous variants appeared to be characteristic.

Their cognate antigens are unknown. One entry per CDR3 protein, called by TCRdb with MiXCR from the 5' RACE reads. Of about 480,000 distinct CDR3 sequences listed, roughly a sixth were seen once; the top ten hold 0.85% to 1.3%. Sequenced material: blood, either unsorted or a sorted T cell fraction (not recorded which). The source is a male donor with ankylosing spondylitis.

The table lists this clonotype with a few counts. The chain joins TRBV10-3 to TRBJ2-7; D possibly corresponds to TRBD1 (7 bases). V gave up 6 bases and J gave up 5 bases, with 11 bases separating them. The germline gives CDR1 ENHRY, CDR2 SYGVKD. The CDR3 runs to 12 residues. CDR3 residues: CAISFRGDEQYF. In DNA, the CDR3 is TGTGCCATCAGCTTCAGGGGGGACGAGCAGTACTTC.

The chain employs TRBV5-1 and TRBJ1-6; D is ambiguous. CDR1 and CDR2 (germline): SGHRS, YFSETQ. The CDR3 runs to 13 residues. Trimming pared 4 bases from V and 7 bases from J, leaving 9 bases between. CDR3 in DNA: TGCGCCAGCAGCCCCGCGGAAAATTCACCCCTCCACTTT. Residues: CASSPAENSPLHF.

Only a few counts were recorded for this clonotype. The J gene is TRBJ1-1, the V gene TRBV14; D not certain. The CDR3 runs to 12 residues. The germline gives CDR1 SGHDN, CDR2 FVKESK. The V gene lost 3 bases and the J gene lost 11 bases, with 13 bases spanning the gap. This CDR3 reads CASSQTPLWAFF. The CDR3 DNA is TGTGCCAGCAGCCAGACCCCCCTATGGGCTTTCTTT.

This sequence joins TRBV29-1 and TRBJ2-1; D remains unclear. The CDR3 sequence is 12 residues long. CDR1 is SQVTM and CDR2 is ANQGSEA in the germline V gene. Trimming removed 3 bases at V and 6 bases at J, with 9 bases between. CDR3 sequence: CSVDRYGNEQFF. In nucleotides, the CDR3 is TGCAGCGTTGATAGGTATGGCAATGAGCAGTTCTTC.

In its sample, this clonotype was seen a few times. The CDR3 here is CASRTGGKMNTEAFF. CDR3 sequence (DNA): TGTGCCAGCAGAACAGGGGGCAAAATGAACACTGAAGCTTTCTTT. The chain joins TRBV11-3 to TRBJ1-1; 9 bases align to TRBD1. V shed 6 bases, J shed 0 bases, and the junction held 5 bases outside the gene matches. The germline V gene has CDR1 SGHNT and CDR2 YENEEA. The CDR3 extends over 15 amino acids.

This chain connects TRBV7-8 to TRBJ2-7; possible D gene TRBD2, 5 bases. Looked up from germline, CDR1 is SGHVS and CDR2 is FQNEAQ. Trimming left V 0 bases short and J 4 bases short, with 10 bases between. CDR3 length: 14 residues. CDR3 sequence reads: CASSLASTGYEQYF. The DNA of the CDR3 is TGTGCCAGCAGCTTAGCGTCCACGGGGTACGAGCAGTACTTC.

There are a few counts of this clonotype. V and J are TRBV5-1 and TRBJ2-7; the D is unclear. Germline V lookup: CDR1 SGHRS, CDR2 YFSETQ. The CDR3 length is 13 residues. V was pared by 2 bases and J by 2 bases, with 8 bases between. In nucleotides, the CDR3 is TGCGCCAGCAGCTTAATGGGCCCCTACGAGCAGTACTTC. As protein: CASSLMGPYEQYF.

V and J are TRBV30 and TRBJ2-1; D call uncertain. The CDR3 totals 10 residues. V lost 5 bases, J lost 7 bases, and 6 bases lay in between. Germline CDR1 and CDR2: GTSNPN and SVGIG (reference sequence). In nucleotides, the CDR3 is TGTGCCTGGGGGGTTAATGAGCAGTTCTTC. Translation gives CAWGVNEQFF. Filled out from reference TRBV30 and TRBJ2-1, the complete variable domain reads SQTIHQWPATLVQPVGSPLSLECTVEGTSNPNLYWYRQAAGRGLQLLFYSVGIGQISSEVPQNLSASRPQDRQFILSSKKLLLSDSGFYLCAWGVNEQFFGPGTRLTVL.

The gene calls are TRBV25-1 and TRBJ2-1, with a weak D call TRBD1 (6 bases). From germline, CDR1 is MGHDK and CDR2 SYGVNS. This CDR3 is 14 amino acids long. V lost 4 bases and J lost 0, with 7 bases in between. CDR3 region: CASSAQGSYNEQFF. CDR3 sequence (DNA): TGTGCCAGCAGTGCACAGGGCTCCTACAATGAGCAGTTCTTC.

The chain carries TRBV7-9 and TRBJ1-3; 8 bases fit TRBD1. Trimming at V came to 7 bases and at J to 1 base, leaving 9 bases not matched to a gene. Germline CDR1 SEHNR, CDR2 FQNEAQ (reference sequence). The CDR3 has 16 residues. As DNA, the CDR3 is TGTGCCAGCATCCCGGACAGGGACTTTTCTGGAAACACCATATATTTT. Amino acid sequence: CASIPDRDFSGNTIYF.

This clonotype has more than one count but fewer than ten. The chain employs TRBV20-1 and TRBJ1-6; D is undetermined. Germline V lookup: CDR1 DFQATT, CDR2 SNEGSKA (reference sequence). Trimming removed 0 bases at V and 16 bases at J, with 22 bases between. The CDR3 contains 15 residues. The CDR3 DNA is TGCAGTGCTAGAGATTTGAAACAACTCTTCCGCGGTCTCCACTTT. Translation: CSARDLKQLFRGLHF.

The V gene is TRBV4-2, the J gene TRBJ1-2, with 9 bases identical to TRBD1. The CDR3 loop spans 15 amino acids. The germline V gene encodes CDR1 LGHNA and CDR2 YNFKEQ. V shed 3 bases, J shed 5 bases, and the junction held 7 bases outside the gene matches. CDR3 nucleotide sequence: TGTGCCAGCAGCCATCAGACGGACAGGGGATATGGCTACACCTTC. Translation gives CASSHQTDRGYGYTF.

A few counts support this clonotype. The DNA of the CDR3 is TGCAGTGCTAGTGGCGCCTCCGGGTTGGGTGGGCAGTACTTC. As protein: CSASGASGLGGQYF. This chain uses TRBV20-1 with TRBJ2-7; D uncertain. The CDR3 is made up of 14 amino acids. Germline assignment: CDR1 DFQATT and CDR2 SNEGSKA (reference sequence). Trimming pared 3 bases from V and 9 bases from J, leaving 21 bases between.

This clonotype showed up just a few times. The chain has TRBV7-2 and TRBJ1-2; a weak D match, TRBD1 (5 bases). This CDR3 spans 14 amino acids. Germline CDR1 and CDR2: SGHTA and FQGNSA. The V gene lost 4 bases and the J gene lost 7 bases, with 16 bases spanning the gap. CDR3 sequence: CASSSLGRGAGYTF. The CDR3 DNA reads as TGTGCCAGCAGCTCCCTGGGGAGGGGCGCTGGCTACACCTTC.

The chain uses TRBV6-2 or TRBV6-3 and TRBJ2-2; a weak D match, TRBD1 (5 bases). The V gene lost 6 bases and the J gene lost 4 bases, with 12 bases spanning the gap. The CDR3 loop spans 14 amino acids. The germline V gene encodes CDR1 MNHEY and CDR2 SVGEGT. Written as DNA, the CDR3 is TGTGCCAGCAGAGACGGACAAATCACCGGGGAGCTGTTTTTT. Translation gives CASRDGQITGELFF.

This clonotype showed up just a few times. This chain connects TRBV6-2 or TRBV6-3 to TRBJ2-1; 10 bases match TRBD2. CDR1 MNHEY and CDR2 SVGEGT come from the germline V gene. This CDR3 region has 19 residues. The trim removed 7 bases at V and 9 bases at J, leaving 24 bases unmatched. CDR3 bases: TGTGCCAGCACCCCAACGGGACTAGCGAGGGGGACCCGACCGAGTGAGCAGTTCTTC. It yields the protein CASTPTGLARGTRPSEQFF.

The chain links TRBV2 to TRBJ1-2, with D possibly matching TRBD1 (5 bases). The CDR3 length is 13 residues. V lost 6 bases and J 3 bases, leaving 11 bases between the germline ends. The germline V gene has CDR1 SNHLY and CDR2 FYNNEI. CDR3 sequence reads: CASRPGRDYGYTF. The CDR3, as DNA: TGTGCCAGCAGACCCGGCAGGGACTATGGCTACACCTTC.

This clonotype was seen a few times. The V and J genes are TRBV12-3 or TRBV12-4 and TRBJ1-5; D is unclear. This CDR3 comprises 13 residues. Trimming shortened V by 3 bases and J by 9 bases, and 12 bases separated the two germline ends. The CDR3 nucleotides read TGTGCCAGCAGTTTTGGGTTCGGCGGGCCCCAGCATTTT. Translation gives CASSFGFGGPQHF.

The genes are TRBV7-2 and TRBJ2-7; TRBD1 aligns across 9 bases. Germline CDR1 SGHTA, CDR2 FQGNSA. The CDR3 length is 15 residues. The V gene end was trimmed by 5 bases and the J gene end by 2 bases; junction bases not matched to a gene: 7. The CDR3 is CASSGGQGIPYEQYF. CDR3 coding DNA: TGTGCCAGCAGCGGGGGACAGGGTATCCCCTACGAGCAGTACTTC.

The chain recombines TRBV5-5 with TRBJ2-5; D might be TRBD1 (5 bases). Germline V gives CDR1 SGHKS, CDR2 YYEKEE (reference sequence). Trimming took 5 bases from V and 0 from J, leaving 14 bases between them. This CDR3 contains 15 residues. CDR3 amino acids: CASSSTTENQETQYF. The CDR3 DNA reads as TGTGCCAGCAGTTCAACGACAGAGAACCAAGAGACCCAGTACTTC.

The J gene is TRBJ2-5, the V gene TRBV19; tentative D call: TRBD2 (6 bases). The CDR3 is 12 residues long. Germline V gene sequence: CDR1 LNHDA, CDR2 SQIVND (reference sequence). Trimming cost V 5 bases and J 5 bases, with 9 bases left between them. The CDR3 here is CASSASAETQYF. In nucleotides, the CDR3 is TGTGCCAGTAGTGCTAGCGCTGAGACCCAGTACTTC.

The rearrangement uses TRBV10-3 and TRBJ1-5, with TRBD1 as a possible D gene (5 bases). With 10 bases removed from V and 0 bases from J, the gap between germline ends came to 10 bases. Germline assignment: CDR1 ENHRY and CDR2 SYGVKD. The CDR3 is 13 residues long. The DNA of the CDR3 is TGTGCCACCCTTGGGGGTAGCAATCAGCCCCAGCATTTT. Translating gives CATLGGSNQPQHF.

The V call is TRBV10-3, the J call TRBJ1-2, with D unresolved. Germline V gives CDR1 ENHRY, CDR2 SYGVKD. This CDR3 is 13 amino acids long. With 2 bases removed from V and 7 bases from J, the gap between germline ends came to 11 bases. CDR3 in DNA: TGTGCCATCAGTGAGGCCGCGGCGGGTGGCTACACCTTC. Its translation is CAISEAAAGGYTF.

Concerning this clonotype itself: A junction end diverges from the germline sequence, so it may reflect a read error. J is TRBJ1-4 and V is TRBV7-9, with a weak D call TRBD1 (5 bases). The CDR3 consists of 14 residues. CDR1 is SEHNR and CDR2 is FQNEAQ in the germline V gene (reference sequence). The CDR3 loop is CASSSQGWDEKLLF. Here the CDR3 DNA reads TGTGCCAGCAGCTCCCAGGGTTGGGATGAAAAACTGCTTTTT.

This clonotype was counted many times. This chain connects TRBV12-3 or TRBV12-4 to TRBJ2-2; 7 positions match TRBD2. CDR3 length: 13 amino acids. The V segment lost 7 bases and the J segment 9 bases; nucleotides outside the gene matches: 8. CDR3 residues: CASTRTSGRELFF. The CDR3 nucleotides read TGTGCCAGCACTAGGACTAGTGGCAGGGAGCTGTTTTTT.